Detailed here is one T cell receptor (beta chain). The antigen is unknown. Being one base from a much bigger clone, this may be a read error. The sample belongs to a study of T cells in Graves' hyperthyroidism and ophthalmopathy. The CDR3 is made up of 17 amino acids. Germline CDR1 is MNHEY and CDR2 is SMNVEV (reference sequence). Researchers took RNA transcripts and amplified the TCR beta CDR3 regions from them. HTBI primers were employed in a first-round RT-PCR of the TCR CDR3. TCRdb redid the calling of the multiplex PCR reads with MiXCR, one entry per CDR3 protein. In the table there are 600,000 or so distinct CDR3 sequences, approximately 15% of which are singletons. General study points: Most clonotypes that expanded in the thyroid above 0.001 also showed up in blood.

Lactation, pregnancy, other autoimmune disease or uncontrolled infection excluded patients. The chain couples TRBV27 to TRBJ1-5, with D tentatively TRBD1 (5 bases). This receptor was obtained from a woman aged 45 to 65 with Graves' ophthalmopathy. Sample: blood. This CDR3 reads CASSLAGRGYSNQPKHF. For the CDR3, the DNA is TGTGCCAGCAGTTTAGCAGGGCGAGGATATAGCAATCAGCCCAAGCATTTT.